This TCR beta chain originates from a study of Tregs in tolerant kidney transplant recipients. Study-level results: Expanding Tregs on activated donor B cells appeared to best identify donor-specific TCRbeta clones.

The nonmyeloablative bone marrow transplants came from related graft donors, with transient mixed chimerism. Thawed PBMCs were FACS-sorted into unstimulated CD4+CD25+CD127- regulatory T cells, CD4+CD25- non-regulatory cells, CD4 and CD8 cells. Note on this clone: Its cognate antigen is unknown. At one boundary the junction diverges from the germline segment, which might be a read error. Sequencing ends 3 residues short of the CDR3 end; the germline J gene provides the rest.

Assay: immunoSEQ multiplex PCR; the TCRdb copy retains only in-frame clones and omits some. The table gives about 15,000 clones; the top ten clones make up just over 3.5% of it. This CDR3 comprises 17 residues. The germline V gene has CDR1 LGHNA and CDR2 YNFKEQ. The genes are TRBV4-2 and TRBJ1-2, with 8 bases that match TRBD1. This clonotype originated in a human patient who received a combined kidney and bone marrow transplant. Some T cells may be the graft donor's. The sequencing used CD4+ T cells from blood (PBMCs), collected 12 months after the transplant. The sequenced part of the CDR3 DNA is TGCGCCAGCAGCCGAACACTAGGGGGACAGGCTAACTATGGC. It translates to CASSRTLGGQANYG. In full, the CDR3 reads CASSRTLGGQANYGYTF.